This T cell receptor beta chain was identified in a study of blood T cell repertoires in COVID-19. Study as a whole: T cells, B-cell-depleted T cells, or PBMCs supplied cDNA or gDNA.

Clones were read by immunoSEQ multiplex PCR, and TCRdb kept only the in-frame ones, dropping some. The data show 52,000 or so clones, with approximately 80% seen just once and around 15% held by the top ten. Looked up from germline, CDR1 is MNHNS and CDR2 is SASEGT. The CDR3 has 17 amino acids. V dropped 4 bases and J dropped 8; count of bases not matched to a gene: 14. The specimen was peripheral blood. This sequence was found in a human donor in a cohort sampled during active COVID-19. This sequence joins TRBV6-1 and TRBJ1-6; TRBD1 agrees at 7 bases. The chain's CDR3 is CASSGTGERPRDSPLHF. In nucleotides, the CDR3 is TGTGCCAGCAGTGGGACAGGTGAACGGCCTAGGGATTCACCCCTCCACTTT.